This passage covers 12 T cell receptor beta chains from one sample sequenced in a study of a mutant IDH1 vaccine in newly diagnosed glioma. Stated time point: week 47, end of study. The vaccine gave 300 ug of a 20-mer mutant IDH1 peptide subcutaneously per dose. Assay: immunoSEQ multiplex PCR; the TCRdb copy retains only in-frame clones and omits some. The sample has about 62,000 clones; 80% to 85% are singletons. Their antigen targets remain unknown. Sample: PBMCs, taken from a glioma patient whose treatment included an IDH1 peptide vaccine. The receptors come from a man between 25 and 39 years old with glioma.

The chain recombines TRBV30 with TRBJ2-4, with unresolved D. V lost 4 bases to trimming and J lost 0 bases, with 10 bases between them. This CDR3 has 14 amino acids. The V gene's germline CDR1 is GTSNPN and CDR2 SVGIG (reference sequence). CDR3 sequence (DNA): TGTGCCTGGATGGGCGGCGTAGCCAAAAACATTCAGTACTTC. Encoded protein: CAWMGGVAKNIQYF.

The chain is built from TRBV2 and TRBJ2-7; 13 positions agree with TRBD2. Trimming removed 0 bases from V and 3 bases from J; junction bases left unmatched: 5. Germline CDR1 and CDR2: SNHLY and FYNNEI. This CDR3 spans 17 amino acids. This CDR3 is CASSEAGRLAGGYEQYF. In DNA form, the CDR3 reads TGTGCCAGCAGTGAAGCGGGGAGACTAGCGGGGGGCTACGAGCAGTACTTC.

This clone was picked up one time. The J gene is TRBJ1-4, the V gene TRBV5-1; D might be TRBD1 (5 bases). Trimming removed 1 base from V and 5 bases from J, with 12 bases in between. CDR1 is SGHRS and CDR2 is YFSETQ in the germline V gene. The CDR3 runs to 15 residues. CDR3 DNA: TGCGCCAGCAGCTTGATACCAGGGCTAAATGAAAAACTGTTTTTT. Its translation: CASSLIPGLNEKLFF.

The CDR3 nucleotides read TGCAGTGCTAGAGATGGCTACACCTTC. Amino acid sequence: CSARDGYTF. The V and J genes are TRBV20-1 and TRBJ1-2; no clear D. Germline V gives CDR1 DFQATT, CDR2 SNEGSKA (reference sequence). The germline V and J ends were trimmed by 0 bases and 7 bases, with 0 bases remaining between them. This CDR3 has 9 residues.

The V and J genes are TRBV4-1 and TRBJ2-7; the D is unclear. CDR1 is MGHRA and CDR2 is YSYEKL in the germline V gene. The CDR3 is 13 amino acids. V was trimmed by 1 base and J by 3 bases, leaving 7 bases between them. Written as DNA, the CDR3 is TGCGCCAGCAGCCAAGGGGGTAACTACGAGCAGTACTTC. Translating it yields CASSQGGNYEQYF.

As DNA, the CDR3 is TGTGCCAGCAGCTTTGGCGAGGGAAATTCACCCCTCCACTTT. This translates into CASSFGEGNSPLHF. The chain recombines TRBV13 with TRBJ1-6; D remains ambiguous. This CDR3 comprises 14 residues. Germline CDR1 reads PRHDT; CDR2 reads FYEKMQ (reference sequence). Trimming removed 3 bases at V and 7 bases at J, with 10 bases between.

This clone appeared a single time. The V gene is TRBV2, the J gene TRBJ1-2; a weak D match, TRBD1 (5 bases). The germline V and J ends were trimmed by 0 bases and 9 bases, with 11 bases remaining between them. This CDR3 region has 13 residues. Germline V gene data show CDR1 as SNHLY and CDR2 as FYNNEI. CDR3 loop: CASSEALSGSYTF. The CDR3 DNA reads TGTGCCAGCAGTGAAGCGCTTTCAGGGAGCTACACCTTC.

As to this clone: This specimen includes other DNA sequences encoding the same CDR3. V is TRBV7-2 and J is TRBJ2-7; D is unclear. The CDR3 consists of 19 residues. The V gene lost 1 base and the J gene lost 4 bases, with 26 bases spanning the gap. Germline-derived CDR1 and CDR2 are SGHTA and FQGNSA. The CDR3, as DNA: TGTGCCAGCAGCTTAGGTGGCCGAACAGCCCTATTCCTTTTTTACGAGCAGTACTTC. Translation gives CASSLGGRTALFLFYEQYF.

The sample holds a few counts of this clone. A read error may account for a junction end that differs from germline. The rearrangement joins TRBV6-5 to TRBJ2-1; possibly TRBD2 for D (5 bases). This CDR3 comprises 13 residues. Germline V gives CDR1 MNHEY, CDR2 SVGAGI. This chain's CDR3 is CATSTERPKEQFF. The CDR3 region has the DNA TGTGCCACCAGTACGGAGCGGCCAAAGGAGCAGTTCTTC.

The chain is built from TRBV5-6 and TRBJ2-7, with 10 bases matching TRBD1. The V and J ends lost 3 bases and 4 bases, in that order; junction bases with no gene match: 7. The CDR3 totals 15 residues. CDR1 and CDR2 (germline): SGHDT, YYEEEE. In DNA form, the CDR3 reads TGTGCCAGCAGCTCCCGGGACAGGGGTTTTTACGAGCAGTACTTC. Translating it yields CASSSRDRGFYEQYF. Together with reference TRBV5-6 and TRBJ2-7, the CDR3 gives the full variable domain: DAGVTQSPTHLIKTRGQQVTLRCSPKSGHDTVSWYQQALGQGPQFIFQYYEEEERQRGNFPDRFSGHQFPNYSSELNVNALLLGDSALYLCASSSRDRGFYEQYFGPGTRLTVT.

The V and J genes are TRBV5-1 and TRBJ2-7; 9 bases map to TRBD1. V trimming: 0 bases; J trimming: 4 bases; junction bases outside the gene matches: 5. Per germline, CDR1 SGHRS and CDR2 YFSETQ. The CDR3 is made up of 15 amino acids. CDR3 residues: CASSLVGQGRYEQYF. As DNA, the CDR3 is TGCGCCAGCAGCTTGGTTGGACAGGGGCGATACGAGCAGTACTTC.

V is TRBV11-2 and J is TRBJ2-3; no clear D gene. This CDR3 region has 14 residues. V gave up 3 bases and J gave up 2 bases, with 9 bases separating them. The germline CDR1 and CDR2 sequences are SGHAT and FQNNGV. The CDR3 sequence is CASSFGLVTDTQYF. CDR3 nucleotides: TGTGCCAGCAGCTTCGGCCTAGTCACAGATACGCAGTATTTT.